One and the same sample provided the 29 T cell receptor beta chains below, sequenced in a study of T cells after posttransplantation cyclophosphamide. Measured with immunoSEQ multiplex PCR; TCRdb has only the in-frame clones, and not every one. Altogether over 20,000 clones were found in the sample, and no singletons occur. The sample was PBMCs. Receptors originate from a man aged 50 to 59 in good health, CMV-negative, and a related stem cell transplant donor.

This clone was observed at least ten times. This chain joins TRBV28 and TRBJ2-7; D is possibly TRBD1 (5 bases). This CDR3 comprises 16 residues. Germline V gene data show CDR1 as MDHEN and CDR2 as SYDVKM. The V end lost 4 bases, the J end lost 7 bases, and 23 bases lay between the germline ends. CDR3 sequence reads: CASSSRSPDSYLEQYF. DNA for the CDR3: TGTGCCAGCAGTTCTCGTTCCCCAGACAGTTATTTAGAGCAGTACTTC.

In its sample, this clone was seen many times. The gene calls are TRBV9 and TRBJ1-2; possible D gene TRBD1, 6 bases. The V end lost 6 bases, the J end lost 8 bases, and 23 bases lay between the germline ends. The CDR3 totals 15 residues. Germline CDR1 and CDR2: SGDLS and YYNGEE. The CDR3 spells CASTKESTGSRGYTF. The CDR3 nucleotides read TGTGCCAGCACCAAAGAAAGCACAGGGTCCCGAGGCTACACCTTC.

This clone showed up many times. The rearrangement uses TRBV9 and TRBJ2-7; weak D call: TRBD1 (6 bases). This CDR3 spans 12 amino acids. Per the germline V gene, CDR1 is SGDLS and CDR2 is YYNGEE. V dropped 3 bases and J dropped 7 bases, with 11 bases sitting between them. This CDR3 is CASSEDRGEQYF. The DNA for the CDR3 is TGTGCCAGCAGCGAGGACAGAGGGGAGCAGTACTTC.

This clone was seen a few times. This rearrangement joins TRBV9 to TRBJ2-5; D is unresolved. Germline lookup yields CDR1 SGDLS and CDR2 YYNGEE. V gave up 0 bases and J gave up 5 bases, with 11 bases separating them. This CDR3 contains 14 residues. The CDR3 DNA reads as TGTGCCAGCAGCGTAGGTCCCCCCGAGGAGACCCAGTACTTC. Amino acid sequence: CASSVGPPEETQYF.

In its sample, this clone was seen many times. The chain joins TRBV2 to TRBJ1-2, with a tentative D call TRBD1 (6 bases). The V gene's germline CDR1 is SNHLY and CDR2 FYNNEI. Trimming stripped 6 bases from V and 6 bases from J, with 14 bases between. This CDR3 is built from 13 residues. The CDR3 is CASSGQPRDGYTF. CDR3 DNA sequence: TGTGCCAGCAGCGGACAGCCCCGAGATGGCTACACCTTC.

This clone has ten or more counts. This chain links TRBV10-3 with TRBJ1-4, with D unclear. V was cut by 0 bases and J by 8 bases, with 7 bases left in between. This CDR3 has 13 residues. Germline assignment: CDR1 ENHRY and CDR2 SYGVKD. CDR3 loop: CAISESYREKLFF. The CDR3 DNA is TGTGCCATCAGTGAGTCATACAGAGAAAAACTGTTTTTT.

This clone was seen repeatedly, ten times or more. The J gene is TRBJ2-7, the V gene TRBV28, with D perhaps TRBD1 (7 bases). V was clipped by 5 bases and J by 5 bases, with 19 bases between them. The germline gives CDR1 MDHEN, CDR2 SYDVKM. The CDR3 runs to 15 residues. The CDR3 spells CASSPPGGGRNEQYF. Written as DNA, the CDR3 is TGTGCCAGCAGTCCCCCAGGAGGGGGCAGGAACGAGCAGTACTTC.

Ten or more counts support this clone. The chain links TRBV30 to TRBJ1-6; TRBD1 aligns across 10 bases. V dropped 4 bases and J dropped 8; count of bases not matched to a gene: 2. This CDR3 has 13 residues. CDR1 is GTSNPN and CDR2 is SVGIG in the germline V gene (reference sequence). The DNA of the CDR3 is TGTGCCTGGACCGGGACAGGGGATTCACCCCTCCACTTT. Amino acids: CAWTGTGDSPLHF.

This clone showed up many times. The chain uses TRBV6-1 and TRBJ2-7; D possibly corresponds to TRBD2 (6 bases). There are 13 residues in the CDR3. The germline CDR1 and CDR2 sequences are MNHNS and SASEGT. V was trimmed by 6 bases and J by 0 bases, leaving 9 bases between them. In DNA form, the CDR3 reads TGTGCCAGCAGGCCGGGACTCTCCTACGAGCAGTACTTC. It encodes CASRPGLSYEQYF.

This clone was seen at least ten times. V is TRBV6-1 and J is TRBJ1-1; D possibly corresponds to TRBD1 (5 bases). Germline-derived CDR1 and CDR2 are MNHNS and SASEGT. The CDR3 has 12 amino acids. The germline V and J ends were trimmed by 6 bases and 1 base, with 6 bases remaining between them. Here the CDR3 reads CASRTENTEAFF. The DNA for the CDR3 is TGTGCCAGCAGGACAGAGAACACTGAAGCTTTCTTT.

This clone was recorded at least ten times. The gene calls are TRBV12-5 and TRBJ2-3; the match to TRBD2 covers 12 bases. The V segment lost 1 base and the J segment 5 bases; nucleotides outside the gene matches: 16. Germline loops: CDR1 LGHNT, CDR2 FRNRAP. This CDR3 is 20 amino acids long. CDR3 sequence (DNA): TGTGCTAGTGGTTTGGCCCCCCTACCCCTAGCGGGGGGGCCAGGAGATACGCAGTATTTT. Translated: CASGLAPLPLAGGPGDTQYF.

This clone came up many times. The CDR3 loop reads CASRADSNSPLHF. CDR3 DNA sequence: TGTGCCAGCAGAGCCGACAGTAATTCACCCCTCCACTTT. The chain couples TRBV2 to TRBJ1-6; D possibly corresponds to TRBD1 (5 bases). This CDR3 is built from 13 residues. The V end was cut by 6 bases, the J end by 6 bases, with 9 bases between. From germline, CDR1 is SNHLY and CDR2 FYNNEI.

This clone was recorded at least ten times. This rearrangement joins TRBV5-8 to TRBJ2-7, with TRBD1 as a possible D gene (5 bases). Germline lookup yields CDR1 SGHTS and CDR2 YDEGEE. This CDR3 has 16 residues. V was cut by 3 bases and J by 3 bases, with 19 bases left in between. CDR3 sequence reads: CASSSRAGNLRYEQYF. DNA for the CDR3: TGTGCCAGCAGCTCCCGGGCAGGGAATCTACGCTACGAGCAGTACTTC.

This clone was seen at least ten times. The chain uses TRBV30 and TRBJ1-4, with 8 bases fitting TRBD1. Per germline, CDR1 GTSNPN and CDR2 SVGIG (reference sequence). V was clipped by 3 bases and J by 8 bases; unmatched bases: 5. This CDR3 is 13 amino acids long. The CDR3 DNA sequence: TGTGCCTGGAGCGGGACAGGAAGGGAAAAACTGTTTTTT. It encodes CAWSGTGREKLFF. Combining the CDR3 with reference TRBV30 and TRBJ1-4 gives the whole variable domain SQTIHQWPATLVQPVGSPLSLECTVEGTSNPNLYWYRQAAGRGLQLLFYSVGIGQISSEVPQNLSASRPQDRQFILSSKKLLLSDSGFYLCAWSGTGREKLFFGSGTQLSVL.

This clone was detected ten times or more. The chain is built from TRBV27 and TRBJ2-7; 11 bases agree with TRBD1. Trimming took 5 bases from V and 7 from J; bases not matched to a gene: 7. Per the germline V gene, CDR1 is MNHEY and CDR2 is SMNVEV (reference sequence). The CDR3 runs 14 residues. The CDR3 sequence is CASSDRDRGSEQYF. For the CDR3, the DNA is TGTGCCAGCAGTGACCGGGACAGGGGGAGTGAGCAGTACTTC.

This clone was seen many times. The chain's CDR3 is CASSPGQGGPVNWVYEQYF. The CDR3 region has the DNA TGTGCCAGCAGCCCCGGACAGGGAGGGCCTGTCAACTGGGTGTACGAGCAGTACTTC. This rearrangement joins TRBV9 to TRBJ2-7; the D gene is possibly TRBD1 (8 bases). The CDR3 is 19 residues long. Germline CDR1 SGDLS, CDR2 YYNGEE. Trimming cost V 4 bases and J 4 bases, with 30 bases left between them.

This clone is categorized as medium-sized. The chain combines TRBV27 with TRBJ2-3, with 13 bases lining up with TRBD2. Germline-derived CDR1 and CDR2 are MNHEY and SMNVEV (reference sequence). The CDR3 runs to 13 residues. The trim removed 10 bases at V and 6 bases at J, leaving 4 bases unmatched. The CDR3 DNA is TGTGCCACCAGACTAGCGGGAGGCGATACGCAGTATTTT. It is translated as CATRLAGGDTQYF.

This clone was counted ten times or more. Here the CDR3 DNA reads TGTGCCAGCAGCTTGGGTGCGGGAGGAGGGTACAATGAGCAGTTCTTC. It encodes CASSLGAGGGYNEQFF. The V gene is TRBV5-4, the J gene TRBJ2-1, with 8 bases fitting TRBD2. The CDR3 has 16 residues. The germline gives CDR1 SGHNT, CDR2 YYREEE (reference sequence). V lost 0 bases and J lost 4; bases outside the gene matches: 6.

In its sample, this clone was seen many times. The chain carries TRBV10-3 and TRBJ1-2, with 11 bases lining up with TRBD1. The CDR3 is 17 residues long. Germline V gives CDR1 ENHRY, CDR2 SYGVKD. With 6 bases clipped from V and 4 bases from J, the junction kept 13 bases outside the gene matches. The CDR3 region is CAIRVPRDRGLGYGYTF. The CDR3 nucleotides read TGTGCCATCAGAGTTCCGCGGGACAGGGGGTTGGGCTATGGCTACACCTTC.

This clone occurred many times. The J gene is TRBJ2-1, the V gene TRBV19; no firm D call. V shed 0 bases and J shed 0 bases, with 6 bases lying between them. The CDR3 extends over 15 amino acids. Looked up from germline, CDR1 is LNHDA and CDR2 is SQIVND (reference sequence). CDR3 sequence: CASSIEQTSYNEQFF. CDR3 coding DNA: TGTGCCAGTAGTATAGAACAGACCTCCTACAATGAGCAGTTCTTC.

This clone came up many times. The chain carries TRBV12-5 and TRBJ1-1; no definite D call. The V end lost 5 bases, the J end lost 3 bases, and 7 bases lay between the germline ends. The CDR3 length is 12 residues. Germline CDR1 is LGHNT and CDR2 is FRNRAP. CDR3 region: CASGRGDTEAFF. DNA for the CDR3: TGTGCTAGTGGTCGGGGTGACACTGAAGCTTTCTTT.

This clone was counted ten times or more. The chain has TRBV5-5 and TRBJ2-5; tentative D call: TRBD1 (6 bases). The germline CDR1 and CDR2 sequences are SGHKS and YYEKEE (reference sequence). CDR3 length: 15 amino acids. Deletions cut 0 bases from V and 5 bases from J, with 14 bases between. The CDR3 DNA follows: TGTGCCAGCAGCTTGGGACAGGCCATACGGGAGACCCAGTACTTC. This encodes CASSLGQAIRETQYF.

This clone was counted many times. This rearrangement joins TRBV9 to TRBJ2-3; D gene unclear. With 1 base removed from V and 0 bases from J, the gap between germline ends came to 9 bases. The CDR3 runs to 15 residues. In germline, CDR1 is SGDLS, CDR2 YYNGEE. The chain's CDR3 is CASSVRPTSTDTQYF. The CDR3 bases are TGTGCCAGCAGCGTACGTCCAACTAGCACAGATACGCAGTATTTT.

The sample holds many counts of this clone. This sequence joins TRBV6-1 and TRBJ1-4; TRBD1 matches at 9 bases. CDR1 MNHNS and CDR2 SASEGT come from the germline V gene. There are 16 residues in the CDR3. V lost 2 bases, J lost 5 bases, and 6 bases stayed unmatched. Here the CDR3 reads CASSEKDRGANEKLFF. The CDR3 bases are TGTGCCAGCAGTGAAAAGGACAGGGGCGCCAATGAAAAACTGTTTTTT.

This clone was counted many times. J is TRBJ1-4 and V is TRBV27; TRBD1 matches at 7 bases. Per the germline V gene, CDR1 is MNHEY and CDR2 is SMNVEV (reference sequence). There are 14 residues in the CDR3. V was clipped by 5 bases and J by 8 bases; unmatched bases: 8. This CDR3 is CASSLYRGSEKLFF. The CDR3 DNA is TGTGCCAGCAGTCTCTACAGGGGCAGCGAAAAACTGTTTTTT. The full variable domain, with the rest looked up from reference TRBV27 and TRBJ1-4, is EAQVTQNPRYLITVTGKKLTVTCSQNMNHEYMSWYRQDPGLGLRQIYYSMNVEVTDKGDVPEGYKVSRKEKRNFPLILESPSPNQTSLYFCASSLYRGSEKLFFGSGTQLSVL.

This clone was observed many times. The rearrangement joins TRBV7-9 to TRBJ1-1; 7 nucleotides match TRBD1. With V trimmed by 3 bases and J by 0 bases, 4 bases remained unmatched. From germline, CDR1 is SEHNR and CDR2 FQNEAQ (reference sequence). The CDR3 totals 15 residues. The CDR3 region has the DNA TGTGCCAGCAGCTTCCCTACAGGGGTGAACACTGAAGCTTTCTTT. Amino acids: CASSFPTGVNTEAFF.

This clone was picked up many times. CDR3 residues: CASRDSSNYGYTF. As DNA, the CDR3 is TGCGCCAGCCGCGACAGTTCTAACTATGGCTACACCTTC. V usage is TRBV10-2 and J usage is TRBJ1-2; D possibly corresponds to TRBD1 (5 bases). This CDR3 region has 13 residues. The ends were cut back, 8 bases at V and 0 bases at J, with 10 bases in the middle. The germline CDR1 and CDR2 sequences are WSHSY and SAAADI.

This clone has a count of ten or more. The chain employs TRBV19 and TRBJ1-1; D call uncertain. V was cut by 3 bases and J by 3 bases, with 8 bases left in between. Germline V gene sequence: CDR1 LNHDA, CDR2 SQIVND (reference sequence). CDR3 length: 13 amino acids. The DNA of the CDR3 is TGTGCCAGTAGTATTAGGGAGGACACTGAAGCTTTCTTT. This sequence encodes CASSIREDTEAFF. Looking up the rest from reference TRBV19 and TRBJ1-1 gives the full variable domain: DGGITQSPKYLFRKEGQNVTLSCEQNLNHDAMYWYRQDPGQGLRLIYYSQIVNDFQKGDIAEGYSVSREKKESFPLTVTSAQKNPTAFYLCASSIREDTEAFFGQGTRLTVV.

This clone was counted at least ten times. This chain connects TRBV7-9 to TRBJ2-7; TRBD2 aligns across 9 bases. The CDR3 consists of 15 residues. The germline gives CDR1 SEHNR, CDR2 FQNEAQ (reference sequence). J was trimmed by 2 bases and V by 6 bases; bases with no gene match: 8. CDR3 in amino acids: CASSKTSGVTYEQYF. The CDR3 DNA reads TGTGCCAGCAGTAAGACTAGCGGAGTTACCTACGAGCAGTACTTC.